The 20 T cell receptor beta chains below were found in one sample sequenced in a study of vaccination and CD4 T cells after COVID-19. Treatment given: roughly 11-day PBMC culture with coronavirus spike peptide pools or control peptides (ViraFEST assay). Antigens for these TCRs are unknown. Oncomine TCR Beta short-read sequencing was applied to DNA from cultured CD4+ T cells. TCRdb recomputed calls from the PCR reads with MiXCR, one row per CDR3 protein. The sample carries around 15,000 distinct CDR3 sequences, 40% to 65% recorded once. The material sequenced was CD4+ T cells from blood, cultured in vitro, taken before SARS-CoV-2 vaccination. The receptor set was obtained from a human donor who had recovered from COVID-19.

V is TRBV5-1 and J is TRBJ2-7; 10 bases line up with TRBD2. The CDR3 is 16 amino acids. The germline V gene has CDR1 SGHRS and CDR2 YFSETQ. The ends lost 3 bases at V and 2 bases at J; junction bases unmatched: 8. This CDR3 reads CASSSISGGQTYEQYF. The CDR3 DNA reads TGCGCCAGCAGCTCCATTAGCGGGGGGCAGACCTACGAGCAGTACTTC.

This clonotype occurred a few times. V is TRBV20-1 and J is TRBJ1-1; D is unresolved. Germline V gene lookup returns CDR1 DFQATT and CDR2 SNEGSKA (reference sequence). The CDR3 spans 13 residues. Trimming took off 3 bases at V and 1 base at J, with 9 bases between the two ends. CDR3 sequence (DNA): TGCAGTGCTAGTTCGCGGCCGAACACTGAAGCTTTCTTT. Protein: CSASSRPNTEAFF.

V usage is TRBV4-1 and J usage is TRBJ1-2; 8 bases map to TRBD1. Germline CDR1 MGHRA, CDR2 YSYEKL. Losses at the gene ends were 0 bases for V and 6 bases for J; bases not matched to a gene: 9. The CDR3 has 16 residues. DNA for the CDR3: TGCGCCAGCAGCCAAGAGACGGCAGGGGGCGTCCATGGCTACACCTTC. Protein: CASSQETAGGVHGYTF.

The chain combines TRBV15 with TRBJ2-1; 8 nucleotides align to TRBD2. Germline V gives CDR1 LNHNV, CDR2 YYDKDF (reference sequence). CDR3 length: 16 amino acids. Germline trimming cut 2 bases from V and 4 bases from J; bases unmatched to any gene: 7. CDR3 loop: CATSRPSGGFYNEQFF. CDR3 sequence (DNA): TGTGCCACCAGCAGACCGAGCGGGGGTTTTTACAATGAGCAGTTCTTC.

The chain links TRBV5-6 to TRBJ2-2; perhaps TRBD1 as D (5 bases). The germline V and J ends were trimmed by 4 bases and 3 bases, with 10 bases remaining between them. The CDR3 is 14 amino acids. Germline CDR1 reads SGHDT; CDR2 reads YYEEEE. Here the CDR3 DNA reads TGTGCCAGCAGCCTCCTAGGGGACACCGGGGAGCTGTTTTTT. Protein: CASSLLGDTGELFF. The whole variable domain, remainder taken from reference TRBV5-6 and TRBJ2-2, is DAGVTQSPTHLIKTRGQQVTLRCSPKSGHDTVSWYQQALGQGPQFIFQYYEEEERQRGNFPDRFSGHQFPNYSSELNVNALLLGDSALYLCASSLLGDTGELFFGEGSRLTVL.

The chain is built from TRBV7-2 and TRBJ1-2; D unclear. The CDR3 has 15 residues. Trimming stripped 1 base from V and 4 bases from J, with 13 bases between. The V gene's germline CDR1 is SGHTA and CDR2 FQGNSA. CDR3 protein: CASSLDGALPYGYTF. For the CDR3, the DNA is TGTGCCAGCAGCTTAGACGGTGCCCTCCCCTATGGCTACACCTTC.

This chain uses TRBV7-2 with TRBJ1-4; 7 positions match TRBD1. With 5 bases clipped from V and 3 bases from J, the junction kept 6 bases outside the gene matches. From germline, CDR1 is SGHTA and CDR2 FQGNSA. This CDR3 is 15 amino acids long. The CDR3 DNA follows: TGTGCCAGCAGCCTAAACAGGGGCCCTAATGAAAAACTGTTTTTT. Its protein product is CASSLNRGPNEKLFF.

In its sample, this clonotype was seen a few times. The chain uses TRBV12-3 or TRBV12-4 and TRBJ2-5, with no clear D. Deletions cut 6 bases from V and 1 base from J, with 6 bases between. The length of the CDR3 is 12 residues. The CDR3: CASSIPQETQYF. The DNA of the CDR3 is TGTGCCAGCAGCATACCCCAAGAGACCCAGTACTTC.

This clonotype was found a few times. The chain has TRBV20-1 and TRBJ2-3, with 14 bases lining up with TRBD2. Germline trimming cut 6 bases from V and 4 bases from J; bases unmatched to any gene: 12. From germline, CDR1 is DFQATT and CDR2 SNEGSKA (reference sequence). CDR3 size: 17 residues. CDR3 nucleotides: TGCAGTGCGAGGAGACCGGGACTAGCGGGGGTGTCAGATACGCAGTATTTT. Translated: CSARRPGLAGVSDTQYF.

In its sample, this clonotype was seen a few times. The chain employs TRBV24-1 and TRBJ2-5; a weak D match, TRBD2 (5 bases). The CDR3 is 13 amino acids. Germline V gives CDR1 KGHDR, CDR2 SFDVKD. V shed 2 bases and J shed 5 bases, with 8 bases lying between them. CDR3 protein: CATSDSSYETQYF. CDR3 nucleotide sequence: TGTGCCACCAGTGATTCTAGCTATGAGACCCAGTACTTC.

The CDR3 region has the DNA TGTGCCAGCAGCCCAAGTGTACGCAATCAGCCCCAGCATTTT. Translating it yields CASSPSVRNQPQHF. The chain employs TRBV7-2 and TRBJ1-5; D unresolved. With 5 bases removed from V and 2 bases from J, the gap between germline ends came to 10 bases. Germline assignment: CDR1 SGHTA and CDR2 FQGNSA. This CDR3 comprises 14 residues.

The rearrangement uses TRBV6-5 and TRBJ2-2; D not resolved. This CDR3 is 15 amino acids long. V was cut by 0 bases and J by 2 bases, with 7 bases left in between. Germline lookup yields CDR1 MNHEY and CDR2 SVGAGI. For the CDR3, the DNA is TGTGCCAGCAGTTACTCACCCCCAAACACCGGGGAGCTGTTTTTT. This gives the protein CASSYSPPNTGELFF.

The DNA for the CDR3 is TGTGCCAGCAGCTTGGGACTAGCGGACCAAGAGACCCAGTACTTC. Its protein product is CASSLGLADQETQYF. The V gene is TRBV7-9, the J gene TRBJ2-5, with 11 bases aligning to TRBD2. Germline V gene sequence: CDR1 SEHNR, CDR2 FQNEAQ (reference sequence). The junction had 0 bases not matched to a gene; V was cut back by 3 bases and J by 0 bases. The CDR3 consists of 15 residues.

The J gene is TRBJ1-5, the V gene TRBV27, with unresolved D. The ends were cut back, 2 bases at V and 4 bases at J, with 9 bases in the middle. This CDR3 region has 14 residues. The germline V gene has CDR1 MNHEY and CDR2 SMNVEV (reference sequence). DNA for the CDR3: TGTGCCAGCAGTTTAGGCAGGCAGAATCAGCCCCAGCATTTT. Translated, it gives CASSLGRQNQPQHF.

V usage is TRBV24-1 and J usage is TRBJ1-4, with D perhaps matching TRBD1 (6 bases). Germline V gene lookup returns CDR1 KGHDR and CDR2 SFDVKD. The CDR3 extends over 12 amino acids. Trimming left V 1 base short and J 14 bases short, with 10 bases between. As DNA, the CDR3 is TGTGCCACCAGTGATTTAGGGGGACGGCTGTTTTTT. This translates into CATSDLGGRLFF.

This clonotype was observed a few times. The chain couples TRBV7-9 to TRBJ1-1, with D uncertain. The CDR3 loop spans 13 amino acids. The germline V and J ends were trimmed by 1 base and 2 bases, with 5 bases remaining between them. The V gene's germline CDR1 is SEHNR and CDR2 FQNEAQ (reference sequence). The CDR3 sequence: CASSLESNTEAFF. As DNA, the CDR3 is TGTGCCAGCAGCTTAGAAAGCAACACTGAAGCTTTCTTT.

In this sample, this clonotype turned up once. The chain carries TRBV11-3 and TRBJ2-7, with D perhaps matching TRBD2 (6 bases). Germline V gene sequence: CDR1 SGHNT, CDR2 YENEEA. This CDR3 is 13 amino acids long. The V gene lost 4 bases and the J gene lost 4 bases, with 11 bases spanning the gap. The CDR3 loop reads CASSSRGLYEQYF. For the CDR3, the DNA is TGTGCCAGCAGCTCCCGGGGGTTGTACGAGCAGTACTTC.

The V and J genes are TRBV28 and TRBJ1-2; D may be TRBD1 (6 bases). CDR3 length: 14 amino acids. V lost 8 bases, J lost 5 bases, and 18 bases lay in between. CDR1 is MDHEN and CDR2 is SYDVKM in the germline V gene. The DNA for the CDR3 is TGTGCCAGCTCCTGGGGGGGGCGTCAGTATGGCTACACCTTC. Protein sequence: CASSWGGRQYGYTF.

The V and J genes are TRBV27 and TRBJ2-1, with D uncertain. The CDR3 has 14 amino acids. V was trimmed by 6 bases and J by 0 bases, leaving 9 bases between them. CDR1 is MNHEY and CDR2 is SMNVEV in the germline V gene (reference sequence). The CDR3 sequence is CASRRDSSYNEQFF. DNA for the CDR3: TGTGCCAGCAGAAGGGATAGCTCCTACAATGAGCAGTTCTTC.

The J gene is TRBJ2-2, the V gene TRBV6-5; no clear D gene. V lost 2 bases, J lost 7 bases, and 11 bases lay in between. From germline, CDR1 is MNHEY and CDR2 SVGAGI. The CDR3 loop spans 14 amino acids. This chain's CDR3 is CASSYGWWVGELFF. The CDR3 DNA sequence: TGTGCCAGCAGTTACGGTTGGTGGGTCGGGGAGCTGTTTTTT.